These T cell receptor beta chains were read from a single sample in a study of T cell changes during pregnancy in multiple sclerosis. The data were produced by immunoSEQ multiplex PCR, yet TCRdb's version contains in-frame clones alone and is incomplete. Of fewer than 95,000 clones listed, 92% are singletons. The starting material was peripheral blood, obtained in the first trimester of pregnancy. These receptors were collected from a female donor in good health, enrolled as a control in a pregnancy study. CDR3s include the opening cysteine and the closing phenylalanine or tryptophan. D genes are given only for firm matches. Clone sizes are given selectively: once, few, many, or a class where the clone is expanded.

d_call: TRBD2; cdr3_length: 14; clone_size: NA; j_call: TRBJ2-3; v_call: TRBV6-5; cdr3_nt: TGTGCCAGCAGTTACTTGGGAGGGGCAGATACGCAGTATTTT; cdr3_aa: CASSYLGGADTQYF
d_call: NA; cdr3_length: 13; clone_size: NA; j_call: TRBJ1-1; v_call: TRBV11-3; cdr3_nt: TGTGCCAGCAGCTTAGGGGCGGGAACTGAAGCTTTCTTT; cdr3_aa: CASSLGAGTEAFF
d_call: TRBD1; cdr3_length: 15; clone_size: once; j_call: TRBJ1-1; v_call: TRBV18; cdr3_nt: TGTGCCAGCTCCGGTCCGGGACAGACGAACACTGAAGCTTTCTTT; cdr3_aa: CASSGPGQTNTEAFF
d_call: NA; cdr3_length: 11; clone_size: NA; j_call: TRBJ1-1; v_call: TRBV15; cdr3_nt: TGTGCCACCAGCAGGGGACTAGAAGCTTTCTTT; cdr3_aa: CATSRGLEAFF
d_call: TRBD1; cdr3_length: 16; clone_size: NA; j_call: TRBJ1-2; v_call: TRBV5-1; cdr3_nt: TGCGCCAGCAGCCCGTCCCAGGGGGCTACTAACTATGGCTACACCTTC; cdr3_aa: CASSPSQGATNYGYTF
d_call: NA; cdr3_length: 14; clone_size: NA; j_call: TRBJ2-3; v_call: TRBV9; cdr3_nt: TGTGCCAGCAGCGCCTTCGGGAGCACAGATACGCAGTATTTT; cdr3_aa: CASSAFGSTDTQYF
d_call: NA; cdr3_length: 13; clone_size: few; j_call: TRBJ1-1; v_call: TRBV18; cdr3_nt: TGTGCCAGCTCAGGACAATCGAACACTGAAGCTTTCTTT; cdr3_aa: CASSGQSNTEAFF
d_call: NA; cdr3_length: 15; clone_size: NA; j_call: TRBJ2-1; v_call: TRBV28; cdr3_nt: TGTGCCAGCAGTTTATATGGGGGGTCTAGGAATGAGCAGTTCTTC; cdr3_aa: CASSLYGGSRNEQFF
d_call: TRBD2; cdr3_length: 14; clone_size: NA; j_call: TRBJ2-7; v_call: TRBV28; cdr3_nt: TGTGCCAGCCAAGGACTAGCGGGTTCCTACGAGCAGTACTTC; cdr3_aa: CASQGLAGSYEQYF
d_call: TRBD2; cdr3_length: 14; clone_size: NA; j_call: TRBJ2-7; v_call: TRBV27; cdr3_nt: TGTGCCAGCAGAATTAGCGGGAGTAATCACGAGCAGTACTTC; cdr3_aa: CASRISGSNHEQYF
d_call: TRBD1; cdr3_length: 14; clone_size: NA; j_call: TRBJ2-3; v_call: TRBV29-1; cdr3_nt: TGCAGTGCTAAACCGGGACAGGGCCCAGATACGCAGTATTTT; cdr3_aa: CSAKPGQGPDTQYF
d_call: NA; cdr3_length: 13; clone_size: NA; j_call: TRBJ2-5; v_call: TRBV6-1; cdr3_nt: TGTGCCAGCAGCCTCGACAGCAGGGAGACCCAGTACTTC; cdr3_aa: CASSLDSRETQYF
d_call: NA; cdr3_length: 13; clone_size: NA; j_call: TRBJ2-1; v_call: TRBV6-6; cdr3_nt: TGTGCCAGCAGACCCCGGACTGACGCGGAGCAGTTCTTC; cdr3_aa: CASRPRTDAEQFF